This TCR beta chain was sequenced in a study of blood T cell repertoires in COVID-19. Looking at the study overall: Italy, Spain and the United States were the sources of the convalescent and acute COVID-19 samples. The cDNA or gDNA used as material had been derived from T cells, B-cell-depleted T cells, or PBMCs.

The CDR3 has 12 residues. V shed 2 bases and J shed 5 bases, with 7 bases lying between them. The germline V gene encodes CDR1 SGHRS and CDR2 YFSETQ. Original processing methods: Quantification of nucleated cells was approximated via reference gene primer amplification. Profiling relied on immunoSEQ multiplex PCR, and the TCRdb table lists in-frame clones only, not all of them. Clone size and the V and J calls come from that table; the DNA yielded D and trimming. This table has 85,000 to 100,000 clones, 79% appearing once. This TCR was sampled from an elderly woman with active or convalescent COVID-19. The chain has TRBV5-1 and TRBJ1-1; D call uncertain. The sequenced sample consisted of peripheral blood. CDR3 residues: CASSFPGTEAFF. In nucleotides, the CDR3 is TGCGCCAGCAGCTTCCCAGGAACTGAAGCTTTCTTT.